This T cell receptor beta chain was sequenced during a study of cytomegalovirus exposure and HLA in healthy donors (dated by TCRdb to the late 2010s). Regarding the research as a whole: An earlier analysis of several hundred of the donors reported over 250 Gb of sequence data and 90 million to 120 million unique TCR beta sequences obtained from 150 million to 200 million T cells. About 280 gigabases of sequencing data and approximately 85 million unique TCR sequences were included in an early release covering several hundred HLA-typed donors. Of the roughly 400 genotyped donors, approximately 80% were placed in the genetic ancestry cluster associated with self-reported Caucasian donors. The study aimed to test whether signatures of past pathogen exposure could be identified by cataloging public T cell receptors. The study profiled the T cell repertoires of around 700 subjects by immunosequencing and related them to cytomegalovirus serostatus. In addition to the first cohort of 650 to 800 subjects, a separate validation cohort of 130 or so different subjects was used. To predict cytomegalovirus infection status, the study combined high-throughput TCR immunosequencing, statistical association of individual TCRs with disease status, and machine learning. In a later analysis, previously published TCR beta repertoires from some 640 donors were re-analyzed and high-resolution HLA genotyping was added so that TCR occurrence patterns could be studied. Rather than using new phenotypic data, the later analysis identified candidate immune exposures from TCR beta sequences and from how often those sequences occurred across donors. In an earlier analysis of about 590 of the donors, high-throughput TCR beta sequencing was used to judge whether each TCR beta V gene segment behaved as functional or pseudogenic. Donor age, sex, ethnicity and CMV serostatus were collected together with the repertoire data. Genome-wide SNP genotypes for about 65% of the 666 donors were used in a later genetic analysis, which treated that subset as a discovery cohort. Every discovery cohort repertoire had been produced on one sequencing platform. HLA typing covered class I and class II loci at four-digit resolution. Typing coverage varied by locus: roughly 629-640 donors for A, B, C, DRB1 and DQB1; approximately 500 for DQA1; around 570 for DPA1; 400 to 480 for DPB1. A handful of DR-DQ haplotypes were handled as single units for association and clustering because linkage in the cohort was strong. Among 398 genotyped donors of the cohort, an average of approximately 230,000 unique TCR beta nucleotide sequences were sequenced per donor, 15% to 20% of them non-productive. Results and caveats for the whole study, not just this receptor: According to a later analysis, parvovirus B19, influenza, CMV and Epstein-Barr virus appeared linked to several top co-occurrence clusters. Some 15 rarely observed V segments, including chromosome 9 orphons, were excluded from the earlier analysis of approximately 500 of the donors because counts were too low. When HLA alleles, especially DR and DQ, strongly co-occurred, attributing TCR associations to individual alleles was difficult. According to a later analysis, most CMV-associated TCR beta chains appeared to be HLA-restricted, and the HLA associations seemed to be driven largely by CMV exposure. Sequencing depth was assumed to be roughly uniform across donors in the presence/absence analyses, though that assumption may not hold. HLA typing was unavailable for some donors at each locus, so association tests used only the typed subset. Some IMGT-functional V segments, including TRBV6-2 and TRBV6-3, could not be told apart with the 87-base-pair reads, so those segments were excluded. In vitro tests confirmed that a few of the cytomegalovirus-associated TCR beta chains recognize cytomegalovirus antigens. In a later genetic analysis, fewer N-insertions in productive TCRs were reported among donors in an Asian-associated ancestry cluster than the approximately 670-donor mean. An earlier analysis of approximately 540 of the donors showed that most TCR beta V segments appeared in productive rearrangements either about 87% or about 30% of the time, which broadly matched IMGT annotations. The authors suggested that the approach could potentially be extended to other disease states and immunological phenotypes. The study gave a list of 150 to 200 TCR beta chains associated with cytomegalovirus. Most TCR sequences were observed very rarely across donors, whereas some public TCRs were present in many individuals. A cluster of highly shared sequence variants was judged likely to represent a technical artifact of the sequencing pipeline. A later analysis found that TCR association rates varied across HLA loci, with DRB1 alleles showing the most associated TCRs and HLA-C alleles the fewest. CMV serostatus was the only immune exposure information available for the cohort. A further reported finding was that TCR beta sequences accurately predicted the HLA-A and HLA-B alleles for most subjects in the first cohort. Cytomegalovirus status was reported to be diagnosed by the classifier with high specificity and sensitivity in both the original and validation cohorts. In a later analysis, HLA-associated TCR beta chains showed more clonal expansion and lower generation probabilities than non-associated chains that were equally common. In this cohort, only TCR beta chains were sequenced, and detectable features were limited by the absence of alpha or paired-chain data. An association between a missense DCLRE1C variant and V-gene and J-gene trimming of TCR beta chains was found in a later genetic analysis and replicated in an independent cohort. Linkage disequilibrium might explain the correlated functional status among segregating V segments, but an unknown experimental factor could not be ruled out. At a false discovery rate of 0.05, a later analysis linked around 17,000 TCR beta sequences to specific HLA alleles.

The cohort consisted of hundreds of healthy bone marrow donors. Cohort members were all nominally healthy when sampled, although unrecorded immune exposures were likely present. The donor tested CMV seropositive, placing the donor among the roughly 300 seropositive members of the cohort. A peripheral blood sample was collected from each donor, and TCR beta sequencing was performed on peripheral blood mononuclear cells. Genomic DNA was extracted from the blood cell samples with the Qiagen DNeasy Blood Extraction Kit. Worth noting for this clone: What this receptor recognizes is not known. No per-base quality is available; no much larger clone lies one base away.

The CDR3 sequence holds 14 residues, the cysteine and phenylalanine included. Just the 42-base CDR3 DNA is kept, in frame starting at base 1. A distance of 10 bases separates the germline ends of V and J, which lose 1 base and 6 bases respectively. For CDR1 and CDR2, the germline V gene lists MDHEN and SYDVKM. Libraries were made using the immunoSEQ multiplex PCR assay. The multiplex PCR relied on a mix of 60 forward primers for TCR Vbeta segments and 13 reverse primers for TCR Jbeta segments. The CDR3 region of rearranged TCR beta genes was amplified from genomic DNA by a multiplex PCR assay. The amplified TCR beta libraries were sequenced on the Illumina HiSeq System as 87-base-pair reads. As for how the authors treated the data: Across the roughly 600 repertoires, a later analysis counted approximately 83 million unique TCR beta chains, about 10 million of which were shared by at least two donors. A nearest-neighbor algorithm error-corrected the raw reads and collapsed the reads into unique sequences, merging closely related sequences to remove PCR and sequencing errors. V, D and J gene segments were assigned by aligning CDR3 sequences to IMGT reference sequences. For a sequence to be retained, a match of at least six nucleotides to both a V gene segment and a J gene segment was required. Rearrangements were called productive when the CDR3 lacked stop codons and stayed in frame with V and J; all others were non-productive. CDR3 was defined by IMGT convention, running from the second conserved V-encoded cysteine to the conserved J-encoded phenylalanine. The earlier analysis of some 550 of the donors excluded any sequence lacking an unambiguous match to a single V gene segment. In an earlier analysis of approximately 610 of the donors, V segments were called functional above 56.7% productive rearrangements and were called segregating when the between-donor standard deviation exceeded 5%. To diagnose cytomegalovirus status from the catalog of TCR beta chain sequences, a statistical classification framework was built. In a later analysis, TCR nucleotide sequences were compared against IMGT/GENE-DB human TR gene sequences so that V and J genes could be assigned. In a later analysis, CDR3 sequences and most-parsimonious VDJ recombination scenarios were assigned using the TCRdist pipeline. A later analysis defined each TCR beta chain by its CDR3 amino acid sequence plus V-gene family, and excluded reads lacking a unique V-gene family. In a later analysis, 450 to 600 highly shared, low-generation-probability nucleotide sequences were removed to address suspected cross-contamination and a sequencing artifact. For each public chain, a later analysis derived a clonal expansion index from normalized ranks of inferred template counts within each repertoire. A later analysis computed generation probabilities with a VDJ recombination model fitted to out-of-frame rearrangements, and checked the results against IGoR. In a later analysis, TCR-TCR, TCR-HLA and TCR-CMV co-occurrence was scored with hypergeometric tests, and a repertoire-size bias correction was applied to TCR pairs. In a later analysis, false discovery rates were estimated by permuting HLA or CMV assignments 20 times. In a later analysis, co-occurring TCRs were grouped using DBSCAN, with TCRdist sequence similarity added in when clustering inside HLA-allele-positive subsets. Co-occurrence clustering excluded repertoires with fewer than 30,000 or more than 120,000 public chains, plus five with anomalous nucleotide sharing. TCRdb stores this immuneACCESS table with in-frame sequences only. Part of the clones is absent; in the studies checked, under half of the shortfall reflects unresolved V genes, and no reason is known for the rest. D and trimming were read from the DNA, whereas the V and J calls and clone size are those reported in that table. The sample table contains 150,000 to 250,000 clones; only one count was recorded for less than 80% of them. The top ten clones comprise 3.5% to 5% of the sample.

The chain is encoded by TRBV28 joined to TRBJ1-3; there is no confident call for the D gene. The sequence was collected from a woman in her twenties or thirties in good health and CMV-seropositive. Source material: PBMCs. The sequence in DNA is TGTGCCAGCAGTTTATTTGCCGGGGAAAACACCATATATTTT. Its product reads: CASSLFAGENTIYF.